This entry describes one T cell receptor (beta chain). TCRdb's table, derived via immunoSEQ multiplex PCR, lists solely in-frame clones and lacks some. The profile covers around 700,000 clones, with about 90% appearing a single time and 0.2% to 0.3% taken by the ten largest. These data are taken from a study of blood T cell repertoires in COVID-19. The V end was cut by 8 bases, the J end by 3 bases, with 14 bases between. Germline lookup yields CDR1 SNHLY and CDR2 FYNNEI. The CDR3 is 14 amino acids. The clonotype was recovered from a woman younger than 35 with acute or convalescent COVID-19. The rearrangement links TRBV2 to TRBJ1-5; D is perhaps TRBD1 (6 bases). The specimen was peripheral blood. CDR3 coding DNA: TGTGCCAGCCGCCCCGACAGGTACAATCAGCCCCAGCATTTT. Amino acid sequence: CASRPDRYNQPQHF.